The source of this T cell receptor beta chain is a study of Graves' ophthalmopathy and Graves' hyperthyroidism. Beta-chain TCR CDR3 regions were amplified from RNA transcripts. First-round RT-PCR used HTBI primers; second-round multiplex PCR followed. Via MiXCR, TCRdb re-called the multiplex PCR reads, giving one row per CDR3 protein. The sample lists around 1,200,000 distinct CDR3 sequences; about two fifths were seen once. This clonotype was picked up many times. Trimming removed 3 bases at V and 2 bases at J, with 2 bases between. There are 12 residues in the CDR3. The material sequenced was peripheral blood or thyroid tissue (not recorded which). This receptor was obtained from an adult man with Graves' hyperthyroidism. The chain has TRBV12-3 or TRBV12-4 and TRBJ1-5, with no clear D. The CDR3, as DNA: TGTGCCAGCAGTTTTCGCAATCAGCCCCAGCATTTT. Translated: CASSFRNQPQHF.